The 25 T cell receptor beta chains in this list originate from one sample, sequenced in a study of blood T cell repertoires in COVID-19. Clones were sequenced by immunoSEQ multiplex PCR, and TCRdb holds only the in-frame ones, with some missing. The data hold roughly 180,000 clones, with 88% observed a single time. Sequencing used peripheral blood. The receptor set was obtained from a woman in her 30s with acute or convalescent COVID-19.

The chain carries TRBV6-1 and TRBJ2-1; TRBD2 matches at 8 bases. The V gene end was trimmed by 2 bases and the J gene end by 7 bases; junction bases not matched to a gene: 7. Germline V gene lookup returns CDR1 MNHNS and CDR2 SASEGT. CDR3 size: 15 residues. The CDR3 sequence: CASSETGGRLNEQFF. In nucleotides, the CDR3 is TGTGCCAGCAGTGAAACGGGAGGGAGACTGAATGAGCAGTTCTTC.

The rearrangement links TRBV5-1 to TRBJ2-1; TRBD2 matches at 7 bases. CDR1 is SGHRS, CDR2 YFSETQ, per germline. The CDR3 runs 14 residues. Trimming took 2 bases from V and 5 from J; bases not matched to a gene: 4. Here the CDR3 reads CASSFVGTNNEQFF. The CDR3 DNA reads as TGCGCCAGCAGCTTCGTCGGGACTAACAATGAGCAGTTCTTC.

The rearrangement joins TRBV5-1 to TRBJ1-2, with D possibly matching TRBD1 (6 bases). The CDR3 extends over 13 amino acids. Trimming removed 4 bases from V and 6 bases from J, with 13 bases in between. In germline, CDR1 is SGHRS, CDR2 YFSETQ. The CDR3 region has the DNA TGCGCCAGCAGCGGTCAGGGGACCCATGGCTACACCTTC. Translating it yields CASSGQGTHGYTF.

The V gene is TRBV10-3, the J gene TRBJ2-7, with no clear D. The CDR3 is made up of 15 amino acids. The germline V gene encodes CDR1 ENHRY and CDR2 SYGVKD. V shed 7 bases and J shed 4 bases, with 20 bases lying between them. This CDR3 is CAIKPSQALAYEQYF. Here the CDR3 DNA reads TGTGCCATCAAACCCTCGCAGGCTTTGGCTTACGAGCAGTACTTC.

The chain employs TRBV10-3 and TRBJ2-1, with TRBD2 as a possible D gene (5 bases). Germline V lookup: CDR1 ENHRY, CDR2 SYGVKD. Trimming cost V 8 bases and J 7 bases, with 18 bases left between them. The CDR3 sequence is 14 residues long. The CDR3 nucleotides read TGTGCCATCGGAGGCAACGAGGGCGTTAATGAGCAGTTCTTC. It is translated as CAIGGNEGVNEQFF.

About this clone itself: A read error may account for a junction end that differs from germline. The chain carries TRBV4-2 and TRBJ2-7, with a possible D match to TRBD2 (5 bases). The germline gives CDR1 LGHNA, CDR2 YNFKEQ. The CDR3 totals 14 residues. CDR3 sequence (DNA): TGTGCCAGCAGCCAGGACTTTTCATTTGTTATCACCCACTTC. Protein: CASSQDFSFVITHF.

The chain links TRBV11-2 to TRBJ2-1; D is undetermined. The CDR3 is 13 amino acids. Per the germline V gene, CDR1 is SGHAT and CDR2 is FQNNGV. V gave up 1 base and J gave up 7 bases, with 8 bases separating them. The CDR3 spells CASSLALSNEQFF. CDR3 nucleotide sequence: TGTGCCAGCAGCTTAGCTCTGTCTAATGAGCAGTTCTTC.

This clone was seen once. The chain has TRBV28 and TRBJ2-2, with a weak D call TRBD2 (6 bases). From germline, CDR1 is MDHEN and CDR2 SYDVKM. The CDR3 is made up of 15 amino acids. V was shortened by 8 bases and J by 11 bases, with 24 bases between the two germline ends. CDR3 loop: CASSHGGEGGGELFF. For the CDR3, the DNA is TGTGCCAGCTCGCACGGAGGCGAGGGAGGAGGAGAGCTGTTTTTT.

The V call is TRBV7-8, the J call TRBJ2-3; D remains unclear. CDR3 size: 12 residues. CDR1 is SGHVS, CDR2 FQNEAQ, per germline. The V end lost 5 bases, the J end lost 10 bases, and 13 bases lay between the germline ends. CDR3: CASSPRVPSQYF. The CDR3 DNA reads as TGTGCCAGCAGCCCCCGCGTCCCCTCGCAGTATTTT. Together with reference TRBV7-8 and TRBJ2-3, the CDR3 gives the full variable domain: GAGVSQSPRYKVAKRGQDVALRCDPISGHVSLFWYQQALGQGPEFLTYFQNEAQLDKSGLPSDRFFAERPEGSVSTLKIQRTQQEDSAVYLCASSPRVPSQYFGPGTRLTVL.

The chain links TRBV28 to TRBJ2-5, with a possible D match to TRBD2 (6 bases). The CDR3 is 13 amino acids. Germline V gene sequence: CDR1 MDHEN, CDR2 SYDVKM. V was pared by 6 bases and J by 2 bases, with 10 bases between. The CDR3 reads CASSSDYQETQYF. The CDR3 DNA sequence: TGTGCCAGCAGCTCGGACTATCAAGAGACCCAGTACTTC.

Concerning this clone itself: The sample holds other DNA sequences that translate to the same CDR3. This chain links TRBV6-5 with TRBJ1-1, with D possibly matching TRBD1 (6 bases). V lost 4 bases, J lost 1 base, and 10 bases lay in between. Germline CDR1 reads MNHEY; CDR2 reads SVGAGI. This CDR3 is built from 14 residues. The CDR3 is CASSLDRPNTEAFF. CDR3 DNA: TGTGCCAGCAGTTTAGACAGGCCGAACACTGAAGCTTTCTTT.

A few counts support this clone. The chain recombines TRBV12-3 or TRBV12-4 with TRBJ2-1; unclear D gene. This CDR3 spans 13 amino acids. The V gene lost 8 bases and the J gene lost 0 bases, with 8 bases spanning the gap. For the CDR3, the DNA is TGTGCCAGCCGCGGCGGCTCCTACAATGAGCAGTTCTTC. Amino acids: CASRGGSYNEQFF.

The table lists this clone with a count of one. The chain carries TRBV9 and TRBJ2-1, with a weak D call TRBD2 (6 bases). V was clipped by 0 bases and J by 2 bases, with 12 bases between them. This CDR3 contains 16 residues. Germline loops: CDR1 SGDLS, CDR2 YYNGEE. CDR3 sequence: CASSVAEGGPYNEQFF. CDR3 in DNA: TGTGCCAGCAGCGTAGCGGAGGGAGGCCCCTACAATGAGCAGTTCTTC.

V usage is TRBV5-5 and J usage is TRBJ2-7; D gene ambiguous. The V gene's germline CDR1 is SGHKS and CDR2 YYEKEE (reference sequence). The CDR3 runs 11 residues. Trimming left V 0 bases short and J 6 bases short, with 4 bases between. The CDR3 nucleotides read TGTGCCAGCAGCTTGGTTCTCGAGCAGTACTTC. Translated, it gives CASSLVLEQYF.

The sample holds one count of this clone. The CDR3: CASSPSGAGGSTDTQYF. The CDR3 DNA sequence: TGTGCCAGCAGCCCCTCCGGGGCCGGGGGAAGCACAGATACGCAGTATTTT. The J gene is TRBJ2-3, the V gene TRBV28; D is possibly TRBD2 (6 bases). The CDR3 loop spans 17 amino acids. Germline-derived CDR1 and CDR2 are MDHEN and SYDVKM. V was clipped by 6 bases and J by 0 bases, with 19 bases between them.

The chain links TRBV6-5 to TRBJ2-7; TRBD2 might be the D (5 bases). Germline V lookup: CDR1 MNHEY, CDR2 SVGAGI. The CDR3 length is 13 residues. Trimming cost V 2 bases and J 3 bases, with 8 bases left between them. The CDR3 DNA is TGTGCCAGCAGTTACCGGGATGACTACGAGCAGTACTTC. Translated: CASSYRDDYEQYF.

Here the CDR3 reads CAIRDEQVLKAFF. The CDR3 DNA follows: TGTGCCATCAGGGATGAACAGGTCCTCAAAGCTTTCTTT. This sequence joins TRBV10-3 and TRBJ1-1, with D possibly TRBD1 on 5 matching bases. V lost 6 bases and J 9 bases, leaving 17 bases between the germline ends. CDR1 is ENHRY and CDR2 is SYGVKD in the germline V gene. The CDR3 loop spans 13 amino acids.

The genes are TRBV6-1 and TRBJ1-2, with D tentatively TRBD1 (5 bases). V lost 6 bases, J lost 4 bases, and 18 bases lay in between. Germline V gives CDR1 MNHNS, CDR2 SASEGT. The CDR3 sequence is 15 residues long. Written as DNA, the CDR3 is TGTGCCAGCAGCAGACGGGGGGAAATCGGCTATGGCTACACCTTC. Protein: CASSRRGEIGYGYTF.

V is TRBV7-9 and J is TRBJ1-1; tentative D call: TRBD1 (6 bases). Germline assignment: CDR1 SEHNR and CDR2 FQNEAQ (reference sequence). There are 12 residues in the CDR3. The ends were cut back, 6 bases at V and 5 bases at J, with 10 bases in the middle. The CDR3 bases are TGTGCCAGCAGAAACAGGGATACTGAAGCTTTCTTT. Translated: CASRNRDTEAFF.

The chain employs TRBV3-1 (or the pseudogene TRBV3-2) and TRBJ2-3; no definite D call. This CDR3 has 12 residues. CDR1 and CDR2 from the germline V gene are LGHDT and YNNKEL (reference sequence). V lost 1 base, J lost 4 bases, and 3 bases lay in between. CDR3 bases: TGTGCCAGCAGCCAAGGGCCAGATACGCAGTATTTT. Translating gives CASSQGPDTQYF.

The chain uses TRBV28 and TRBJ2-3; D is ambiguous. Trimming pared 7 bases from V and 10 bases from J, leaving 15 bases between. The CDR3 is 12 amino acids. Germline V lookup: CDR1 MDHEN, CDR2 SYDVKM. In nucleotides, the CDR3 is TGTGCCAGCAAAAGCACACCGGAGCCGCAGTATTTT. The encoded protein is CASKSTPEPQYF.

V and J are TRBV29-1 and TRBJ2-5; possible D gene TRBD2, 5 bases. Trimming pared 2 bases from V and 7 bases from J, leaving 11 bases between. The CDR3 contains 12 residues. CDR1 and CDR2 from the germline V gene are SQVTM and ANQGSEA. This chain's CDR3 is CSVEIPGGTQYF. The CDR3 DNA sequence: TGCAGCGTTGAAATCCCTGGAGGGACCCAGTACTTC.

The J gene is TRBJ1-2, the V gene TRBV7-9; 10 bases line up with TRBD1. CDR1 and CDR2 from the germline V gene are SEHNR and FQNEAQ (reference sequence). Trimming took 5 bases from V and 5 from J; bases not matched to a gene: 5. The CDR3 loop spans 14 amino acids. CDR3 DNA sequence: TGTGCCAGCAGCACACCGGGACAGGGGTATGGCTACACCTTC. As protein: CASSTPGQGYGYTF. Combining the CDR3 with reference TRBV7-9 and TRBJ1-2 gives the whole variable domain DTGVSQNPRHKITKRGQNVTFRCDPISEHNRLYWYRQTLGQGPEFLTYFQNEAQLEKSRLLSDRFSAERPKGSFSTLEIQRTEQGDSAMYLCASSTPGQGYGYTFGSGTRLTVV.

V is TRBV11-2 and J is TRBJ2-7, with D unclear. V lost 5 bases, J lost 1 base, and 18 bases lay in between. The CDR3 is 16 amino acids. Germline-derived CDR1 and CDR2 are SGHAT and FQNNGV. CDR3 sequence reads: CASSLLPGHLSYEQYF. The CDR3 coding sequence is TGTGCCAGCAGCCTGTTACCGGGTCATCTATCCTACGAGCAGTACTTC.

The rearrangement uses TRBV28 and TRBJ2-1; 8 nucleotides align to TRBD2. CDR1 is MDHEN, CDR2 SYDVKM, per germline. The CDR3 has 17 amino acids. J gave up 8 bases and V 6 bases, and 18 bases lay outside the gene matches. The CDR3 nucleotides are TGTGCCAGCAGCCGCAGGCTTGGGACTAGTATCGGTTATGAGCAGTTCTTC. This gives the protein CASSRRLGTSIGYEQFF.